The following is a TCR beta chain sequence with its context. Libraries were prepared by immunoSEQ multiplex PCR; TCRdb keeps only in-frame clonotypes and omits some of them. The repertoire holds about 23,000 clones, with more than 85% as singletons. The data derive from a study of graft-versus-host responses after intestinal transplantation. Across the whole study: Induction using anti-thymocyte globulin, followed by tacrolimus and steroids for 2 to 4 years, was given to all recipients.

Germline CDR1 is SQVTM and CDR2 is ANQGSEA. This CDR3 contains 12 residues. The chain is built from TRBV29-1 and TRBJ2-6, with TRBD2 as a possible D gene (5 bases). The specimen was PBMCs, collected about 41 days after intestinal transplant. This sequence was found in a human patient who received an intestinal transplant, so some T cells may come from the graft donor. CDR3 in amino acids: CGGTSGANVLTF. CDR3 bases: TGCGGAGGCACCTCTGGGGCCAACGTCCTGACTTTC.